This record concerns one T cell receptor (beta chain) sequence. As yet, its antigen is unknown. This sample was taken from a study of PD-1 blockade in classical Hodgkin lymphoma. Study-level findings and limits: Patients with an early start, nivolumab under 1 year after ASCT, were excluded. Factors driving the repertoire differences, possibly disease activity or prior therapy, remain undefined. A significant rise in TCR diversity by C4D1 was seen for CD4+ but not CD8+ cells.

Each patient relapsed following autologous stem cell transplantation, and prior brentuximab vedotin exposure differed. The authors purified CD4+ T cells from thawed PBMCs by magnetic negative selection. Unmatched junction bases numbered 5, after V lost 5 bases and J lost 0 bases. Germline lookup yields CDR1 MNHEY and CDR2 SMNVEV (reference sequence). The CDR3 covers 16 residues. Repertoires were generated with immunoSEQ multiplex PCR, while TCRdb's copy carries only in-frame clones and drops some. Here the sample spans 9,500 to 15,000 clones, approximately 79% being singletons. This TCR derives from a human donor with classical Hodgkin lymphoma. The material sequenced was CD4+ T cells from blood, taken at baseline. V gene TRBV27 combines with J gene TRBJ1-5; 9 bases are a match to TRBD1. The CDR3, as DNA: TGTGCCAGCAGTAAGGACAGGGGAGATAGCAATCAGCCCCAGCATTTT. Protein: CASSKDRGDSNQPQHF.